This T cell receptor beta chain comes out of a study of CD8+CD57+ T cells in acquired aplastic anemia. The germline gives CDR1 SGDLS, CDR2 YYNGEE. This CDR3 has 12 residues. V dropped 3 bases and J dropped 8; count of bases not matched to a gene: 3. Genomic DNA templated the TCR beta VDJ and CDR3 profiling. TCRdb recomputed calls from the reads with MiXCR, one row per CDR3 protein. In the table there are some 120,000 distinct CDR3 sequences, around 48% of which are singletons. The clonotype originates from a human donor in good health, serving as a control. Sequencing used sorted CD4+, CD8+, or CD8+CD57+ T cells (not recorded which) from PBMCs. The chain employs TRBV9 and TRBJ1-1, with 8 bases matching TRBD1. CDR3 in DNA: TGTGCCAGCAGCGGACAGGGGTCAGAAGCTTTCTTT. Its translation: CASSGQGSEAFF.